This T cell receptor (beta chain) was recovered during a study of blood T cell repertoires in COVID-19. The length of the CDR3 is 14 residues. V lost 6 bases to trimming and J lost 7 bases, with 16 bases between them. Germline loops: CDR1 SQVTM, CDR2 ANQGSEA. Profiling relied on immunoSEQ multiplex PCR, and the TCRdb table lists in-frame clones only, not all of them. The repertoire holds around 110,000 clones, with around 80% as singletons. The clonotype was recovered from a man between 65 and 79 years old with active or convalescent COVID-19. The chain has TRBV29-1 and TRBJ1-6, with D hard to call. Sequencing was carried out using peripheral blood. In DNA, the CDR3 is TGCAGCGTGCGCGACCGTGGGAGGAATTCACCCCTCCACTTT. Translation: CSVRDRGRNSPLHF.